This T cell receptor (beta chain) derives from a study of Ad26.COV2.S vaccination and SARS-CoV-2 variants. Study context: Donor was assigned to the Ad26.COV2.S arm of trial COV1001. Recipients of Ad26.COV2.S got it intramuscularly, once or twice 56 days apart. Study-wide points: TCR breadth and depth analyses may have underestimated total T cell responses. Compared with placebo recipients, vaccine recipients had higher spike-specific TCR breadth.

Treatment of the sample: 15 to 20 received Ad26.COV2.S at low or high dose, single or two shots; about five received placebo; per-sample allocation not given. Day 63 after the first injection of vaccine or placebo was the sampling time. Some clones are missing from TCRdb's copy, which holds only in-frame ones; the method was immunoSEQ multiplex PCR. The profile shows roughly 390,000 clones, approximately 90% of them singletons. Trimming removed 4 bases from V and 3 bases from J; junction bases left unmatched: 3. This CDR3 is built from 14 residues. Germline V CDR1 and CDR2: MNHEY, SVGAGI. With regard to this clone: Its cognate antigen is unknown.

V and J are TRBV6-5 and TRBJ2-7; 10 nucleotides align to TRBD1. This receptor was obtained from a person aged 18-65 years who received the Ad26.COV2.S COVID-19 vaccine or a placebo. This sample comprised peripheral blood, obtained in a trial of Ad26.COV2.S vaccine versus placebo. The CDR3 here is CASSWDRGDYEQYF. CDR3 DNA: TGTGCCAGCAGTTGGGACAGGGGCGACTACGAGCAGTACTTC.